The 12 T cell receptor beta chains below were found in one sample sequenced in a study of blood T cell repertoires in COVID-19. Libraries were prepared by immunoSEQ multiplex PCR; TCRdb keeps only in-frame clonotypes and omits some of them. The sample comprises about 110,000 clones, around 82% of which are singletons, and approximately 4.3% rests with the top ten. Sequenced material: peripheral blood. These receptors came from a human donor in a cohort sampled during active or convalescent COVID-19.

J is TRBJ1-5 and V is TRBV5-4, with a possible D match to TRBD1 (6 bases). This CDR3 spans 14 amino acids. Looked up from germline, CDR1 is SGHNT and CDR2 is YYREEE (reference sequence). Trimming left V 4 bases short and J 1 base short, with 9 bases between. The CDR3 bases are TGTGCCAGCAGCGAGGGGGGGAGCAATCAGCCCCAGCATTTT. It specifies CASSEGGSNQPQHF.

The rearrangement uses TRBV28 and TRBJ2-2, with TRBD1 matching over 9 bases. The CDR3 spans 16 residues. V shed 6 bases, J shed 1 base, and the junction held 6 bases outside the gene matches. Germline loops: CDR1 MDHEN, CDR2 SYDVKM. The CDR3 sequence is CASRAGTGRNTGELFF. DNA of the CDR3: TGTGCCAGCAGAGCCGGGACAGGGAGGAACACCGGGGAGCTGTTTTTT.

The rearrangement uses TRBV27 and TRBJ2-5, with 13 bases that match TRBD2. Trimming took 6 bases from V and 2 from J; bases not matched to a gene: 12. CDR3 length: 18 residues. The germline gives CDR1 MNHEY, CDR2 SMNVEV (reference sequence). The CDR3 DNA reads as TGTGCCAGCAGCACAACTAGCGGGAGGGCGCGTAGTCAAGAGACCCAGTACTTC. Amino acids: CASSTTSGRARSQETQYF.

The gene calls are TRBV4-3 and TRBJ2-5; 7 bases line up with TRBD1. Per germline, CDR1 LGHNA and CDR2 YSLEER. V was clipped by 5 bases and J by 1 base; unmatched bases: 4. There are 14 residues in the CDR3. The CDR3, as DNA: TGCGCCAGCAGCGCACAGGGGACCCAAGAGACCCAGTACTTC. Protein sequence: CASSAQGTQETQYF.

The chain recombines TRBV3-1 (or the pseudogene TRBV3-2) with TRBJ1-2, with 7 bases aligning to TRBD1. V lost 4 bases and J lost 8; bases outside the gene matches: 13. The germline V gene encodes CDR1 LGHDT and CDR2 YNNKEL (reference sequence). This CDR3 has 15 residues. CDR3 DNA sequence: TGTGCCAGCAGCCCCCCAGGTAGGGGGCGGATCGGCTACACCTTC. This encodes CASSPPGRGRIGYTF.

J is TRBJ1-2 and V is TRBV30; a possible D gene is TRBD1 (6 bases). This CDR3 region has 15 residues. The V and J ends lost 3 bases and 3 bases respectively, with 17 bases between them. CDR1 and CDR2 (germline): GTSNPN, SVGIG (reference sequence). The CDR3 DNA sequence: TGTGCCTGGAGCCCGGGGGGCAGGGCCTACTATGGCTACACCTTC. Protein product: CAWSPGGRAYYGYTF. Looking up the rest from reference TRBV30 and TRBJ1-2 gives the full variable domain: SQTIHQWPATLVQPVGSPLSLECTVEGTSNPNLYWYRQAAGRGLQLLFYSVGIGQISSEVPQNLSASRPQDRQFILSSKKLLLSDSGFYLCAWSPGGRAYYGYTFGSGTRLTVV.

This clone was recorded only once. V and J are TRBV18 and TRBJ2-3; no reliable D call. This CDR3 has 15 residues. Per the germline V gene, CDR1 is KGHSH and CDR2 is LQKENI. V was shortened by 4 bases and J by 3 bases, with 14 bases between the two germline ends. CDR3 in amino acids: CASSRDLGVTDTQYF. CDR3 coding DNA: TGTGCCAGCTCACGCGACCTGGGCGTGACAGATACGCAGTATTTT.

The V call is TRBV6-7, the J call TRBJ2-7, with TRBD2 as a possible D gene (5 bases). TRBV6-7 qualifies as an ORF whose function is uncertain. The CDR3 length is 14 residues. Between the trimmed V and J ends, which lost 6 bases and 1 base, there was a span of 13 bases. The CDR3 nucleotides read TGTGCCAGCAGCCGGGGAGTTAAATCCTACGAGCAGTACTTC. Translated, it gives CASSRGVKSYEQYF.

The chain couples TRBV7-2 to TRBJ2-7, with TRBD2 identical over 12 bases. The CDR3 covers 15 residues. V lost 8 bases to trimming and J lost 0 bases; unmatched junction nucleotides: 5. From germline, CDR1 is SGHTA and CDR2 FQGNSA. CDR3 loop: CASQLAGGPSYEQYF. The CDR3 region has the DNA TGTGCCAGCCAACTAGCGGGAGGCCCCTCCTACGAGCAGTACTTC. The full variable domain, in which reference TRBV7-2 and TRBJ2-7 provide the parts outside the CDR3, is GAGVSQSPSNKVTEKGKDVELRCDPISGHTALYWYRQSLGQGLEFLIYFQGNSAPDKSGLPSDRFSAERTGGSVSTLTIQRTQQEDSAVYLCASQLAGGPSYEQYFGPGTRLTVT.

The V gene is TRBV5-6, the J gene TRBJ1-2; maybe TRBD1 (5 bases). The germline V and J ends were trimmed by 5 bases and 6 bases, with 23 bases remaining between them. The CDR3 is made up of 16 amino acids. Germline V CDR1 and CDR2: SGHDT, YYEEEE. The CDR3 region has the DNA TGTGCCAGCAGGAACCGGCGGGCCGGGACTTTCGATGGCTACACCTTC. It is translated as CASRNRRAGTFDGYTF.

CDR3 sequence reads: CASSLSLSEGEAFF. The DNA for the CDR3 is TGCGCCAGCAGCTTGTCATTATCGGAGGGTGAAGCTTTCTTT. The rearrangement uses TRBV5-1 and TRBJ1-1; D call uncertain. V was pared by 1 base and J by 7 bases, with 14 bases between. The CDR3 has 14 residues. Per germline, CDR1 SGHRS and CDR2 YFSETQ.

V is TRBV4-2 and J is TRBJ2-7; the match to TRBD1 covers 9 bases. V dropped 5 bases and J dropped 3; count of bases not matched to a gene: 11. Germline assignment: CDR1 LGHNA and CDR2 YNFKEQ. CDR3 size: 16 residues. In DNA, the CDR3 is TGTGCCAGCAGCAAAAGACCGGGACAGGGATACTACGAGCAGTACTTC. This sequence encodes CASSKRPGQGYYEQYF.